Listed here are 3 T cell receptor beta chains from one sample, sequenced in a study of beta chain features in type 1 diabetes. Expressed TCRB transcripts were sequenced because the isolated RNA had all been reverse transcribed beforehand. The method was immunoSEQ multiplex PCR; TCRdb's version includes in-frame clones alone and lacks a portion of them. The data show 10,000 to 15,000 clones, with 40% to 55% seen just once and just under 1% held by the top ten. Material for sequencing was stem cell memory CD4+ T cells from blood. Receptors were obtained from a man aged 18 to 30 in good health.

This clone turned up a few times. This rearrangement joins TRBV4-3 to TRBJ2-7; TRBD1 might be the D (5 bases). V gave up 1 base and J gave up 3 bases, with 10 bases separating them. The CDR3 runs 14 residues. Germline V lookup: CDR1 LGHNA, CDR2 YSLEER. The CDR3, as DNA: TGCGCCAGCAGCCAAGCGCACAGGAGCTACGAGCAGTACTTC. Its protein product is CASSQAHRSYEQYF.

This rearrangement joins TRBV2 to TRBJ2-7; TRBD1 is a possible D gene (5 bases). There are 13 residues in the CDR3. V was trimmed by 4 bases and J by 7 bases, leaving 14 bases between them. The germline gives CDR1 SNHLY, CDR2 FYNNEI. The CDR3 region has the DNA TGTGCCAGCAGTGTTCAGGGAACGAGAGAGCAGTACTTC. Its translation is CASSVQGTREQYF.

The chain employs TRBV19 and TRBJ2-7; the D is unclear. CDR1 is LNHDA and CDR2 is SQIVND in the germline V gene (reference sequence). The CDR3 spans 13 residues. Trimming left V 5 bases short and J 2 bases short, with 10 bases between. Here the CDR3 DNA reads TGTGCCAGTAGTTCCCACGGTGCCTACGAGCAGTACTTC. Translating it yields CASSSHGAYEQYF.